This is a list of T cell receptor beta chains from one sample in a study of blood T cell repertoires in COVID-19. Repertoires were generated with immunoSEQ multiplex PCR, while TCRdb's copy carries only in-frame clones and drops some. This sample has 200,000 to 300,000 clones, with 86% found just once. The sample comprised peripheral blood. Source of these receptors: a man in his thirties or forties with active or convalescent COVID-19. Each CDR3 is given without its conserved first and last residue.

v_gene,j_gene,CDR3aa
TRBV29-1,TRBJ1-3,SVGQGAGNTIY
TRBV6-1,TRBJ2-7,ASSELSRSEPYEQY
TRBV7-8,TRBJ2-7,ASSPRTSGSYEQY
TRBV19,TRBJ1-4,ASSIPGRGENEKLF
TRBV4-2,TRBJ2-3,ASSQEPQGSTDTQY
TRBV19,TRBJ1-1,ASGQGEILNTEAF
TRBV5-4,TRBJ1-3,ASRRDRDGNTIY
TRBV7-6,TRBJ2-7,ASSIATGSQVGVGNEQY
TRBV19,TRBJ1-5,ASSTYTGYVQPQH
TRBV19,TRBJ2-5,ASTRTSGTQETQY
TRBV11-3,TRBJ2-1,ASSSLGSSGGYNEQF